This T cell receptor beta chain appears in the sequencing data of a study of T-cell reconstitution after alpha-beta-depleted transplantation in children. Germline CDR1 and CDR2: DFQATT and SNEGSKA (reference sequence). The CDR3 sequence is 15 residues long. Unmatched junction bases numbered 8, after V lost 6 bases and J lost 4 bases. This clonotype came up a few times. This sample's TCRbeta library carried unique molecular identifier barcodes. TCRdb used MiXCR to reprocess the PCR reads, holding one entry per CDR3 protein. Found here are 350,000 to 500,000 distinct CDR3 sequences, about 40% of them singletons; the top ten hold around a quarter.

The input for sequencing was PBMCs, taken before TCRalphabeta/CD19-depleted stem cell transplant. The sequence came from a girl aged 2 to 10 with aplastic anemia, due to receive a stem cell transplant. V usage is TRBV20-1 and J usage is TRBJ2-1, with 11 bases matching TRBD2. The CDR3 sequence is CSAPGGLAGYNEQFF. The CDR3 DNA is TGCAGTGCCCCCGGAGGACTAGCGGGTTACAATGAGCAGTTCTTC.